This T cell receptor (beta chain) was captured in a study of human T cells and chemical hapten exposure. General study findings and limits: With regard to DPC sensitization, TCRs above 1 in 1000 frequency did not change.

Noted time point: pre-sensitization, week 0. This sample's treatment: therapeutic diphenylcyclopropenone sensitization with weekly scalp DPC. Patients had alopecia, were aged 18 to 70, and were not pregnant. Germline values: CDR1 SGHNT, CDR2 YYREEE (reference sequence). The length of the CDR3 is 17 residues. Trimming cost V 0 bases and J 1 base, with 11 bases left between them. Concerning this clonotype itself: As yet, its antigen is unknown.

Per the original data handling: Sequenced samples showed a median of approximately 100,000 TCRs each, with counts running from around 24,000 to 710,000. TCRdb reprocessed the RACE reads via MiXCR and lists one record per CDR3 protein. The V and J calls were determined by TCRdb, not by the authors. Seen here are roughly 50,000 distinct CDR3 sequences, approximately 9.9% observed once, and the top ten hold around 10%. This receptor was obtained from a man aged 40-49 years with alopecia areata. Some clones in this sample may be carry-over from other donors' samples. Sample: whole blood, taken in connection with sensitization to the hapten diphenylcyclopropenone (DPC). The V call is TRBV5-4, the J call TRBJ1-6; D not certain. This CDR3 is CASSLVRGVSYNSPLHF. The CDR3 DNA reads TGTGCCAGCAGCTTGGTTCGGGGAGTATCCTATAATTCACCCCTCCACTTT.